The 9 T cell receptor beta chains below come from one sample, sequenced in a study of blood T cells in healthy people across ages. PCR was performed a second time for roughly 6 to 12 cycles using a sample-barcoded 5' primer and a J-beta primer mix. TCRdb redid the calling of the 5' RACE reads with MiXCR, one entry per CDR3 protein. The table has fewer than 950,000 distinct CDR3 sequences, roughly 50% seen once. Source material: blood. The receptors originated from a man older than 75 in good health.

The J gene is TRBJ2-7, the V gene TRBV6-5; D call uncertain. This CDR3 contains 12 residues. Germline loops: CDR1 MNHEY, CDR2 SVGAGI. V lost 6 bases and J lost 5, with 11 bases in between. The CDR3 nucleotides are TGTGCCAGCAGGACGGGTTTTGACGAGCAGTACTTC. The encoded protein is CASRTGFDEQYF.

This clonotype was found a few times. This chain links TRBV2 with TRBJ2-1; perhaps TRBD1 as D (6 bases). The length of the CDR3 is 11 residues. V was clipped by 6 bases and J by 10 bases, with 10 bases between them. Per the germline V gene, CDR1 is SNHLY and CDR2 is FYNNEI. CDR3 nucleotide sequence: TGTGCCAGCAGAGCAGGGGAAGAGCAGTTCTTC. This gives the protein CASRAGEEQFF. Filled out from reference TRBV2 and TRBJ2-1, the complete variable domain reads EPEVTQTPSHQVTQMGQEVILRCVPISNHLYFYWYRQILGQKVEFLVSFYNNEISEKSEIFDDQFSVERPDGSNFTLKIRSTKLEDSAMYFCASRAGEEQFFGPGTRLTVL.

This clonotype was seen more than once but under ten times. The chain recombines TRBV5-1 with TRBJ2-1; tentatively, D is TRBD1 or TRBD2 (5 bases each). Trimming cost V 4 bases and J 6 bases, with 17 bases left between them. Germline values: CDR1 SGHRS, CDR2 YFSETQ. The CDR3 spans 15 residues. The CDR3 sequence: CASSLRLGTPNEQFF. CDR3 nucleotides: TGCGCCAGCAGCCTGCGACTCGGGACCCCCAATGAGCAGTTCTTC.

V is TRBV6-4 and J is TRBJ1-2; 7 bases fit TRBD1. The CDR3 is 16 residues long. Germline assignment: CDR1 MRHNA and CDR2 SNTAGT. J gave up 0 bases and V 2 bases, and 6 bases lay outside the gene matches. CDR3 sequence: CASSDDRAPANYGYTF. CDR3 DNA: TGTGCCAGCAGTGACGACAGGGCCCCAGCTAACTATGGCTACACCTTC.

This clonotype was recorded only once. Possible read error: a much larger clone is one base away. V is TRBV29-1 and J is TRBJ1-2; D is unresolved. Germline CDR1 reads SQVTM; CDR2 reads ANQGSEA. The CDR3 runs to 15 residues. The CDR3 nucleotides are TGCAGCGTTGAAGATGGGTGGCGGTCGAACTGTGGCTACACCTTC. It encodes CSVEDGWRSNCGYTF.

Ten or more counts support this clonotype. The CDR3 reads CASEPTGANYGYTF. In DNA, the CDR3 is TGTGCCAGCGAACCAACCGGGGCAAACTATGGCTACACCTTC. This chain links TRBV10-3 with TRBJ1-2, with a weak D call TRBD1 (5 bases). V lost 10 bases and J 2 bases, leaving 17 bases between the germline ends. The CDR3 spans 14 residues. CDR1 and CDR2 (germline): ENHRY, SYGVKD.

This clonotype was counted many times. The chain has TRBV6-5 and TRBJ2-7; TRBD1 aligns across 8 bases. The V segment lost 5 bases and the J segment 3 bases; nucleotides outside the gene matches: 9. The CDR3 is 15 amino acids. The germline gives CDR1 MNHEY, CDR2 SVGAGI. CDR3 in DNA: TGTGCCAGCAGTAACCACCGGGACAGGAGCTACGAGCAGTACTTC. This translates into CASSNHRDRSYEQYF.

The rearrangement links TRBV12-3 or TRBV12-4 to TRBJ1-1; D possibly corresponds to TRBD1 (5 bases). Trimming removed 7 bases at V and 4 bases at J, with 25 bases between. The CDR3 consists of 17 residues. In DNA, the CDR3 is TGTGCCAGCACCCTTTGGGGGAATAAGGGCATGGGCACTGAAGCTTTCTTT. Amino acids: CASTLWGNKGMGTEAFF.

The gene calls are TRBV3-1 and TRBJ2-7; TRBD2 matches 7 bases. The J call may be incorrect, as the DNA end agrees better with TRBJ2-5. The CDR3 consists of 14 residues. The V gene's germline CDR1 is LGHDT and CDR2 YNNKEL (reference sequence). The CDR3 loop is CASSQTSRQETQYF. CDR3 DNA sequence: TGTGCCAGCAGCCAGACTAGCAGGCAAGAGACCCAGTACTTC.